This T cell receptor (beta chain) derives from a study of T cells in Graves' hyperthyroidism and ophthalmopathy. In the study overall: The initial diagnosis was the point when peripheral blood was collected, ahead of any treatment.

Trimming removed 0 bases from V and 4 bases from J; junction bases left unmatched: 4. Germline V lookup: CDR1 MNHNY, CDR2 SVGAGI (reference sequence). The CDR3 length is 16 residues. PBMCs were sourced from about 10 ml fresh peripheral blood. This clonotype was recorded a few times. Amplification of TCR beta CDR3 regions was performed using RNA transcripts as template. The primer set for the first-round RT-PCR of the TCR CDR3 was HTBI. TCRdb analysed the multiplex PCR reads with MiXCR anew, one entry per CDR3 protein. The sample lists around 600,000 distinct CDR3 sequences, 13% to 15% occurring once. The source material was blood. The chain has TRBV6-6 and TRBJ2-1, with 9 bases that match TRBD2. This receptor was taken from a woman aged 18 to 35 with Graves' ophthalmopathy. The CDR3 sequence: CASSYSYLAGYNEQFF. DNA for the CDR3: TGTGCCAGCAGTTACTCGTACCTAGCGGGGTACAATGAGCAGTTCTTC.